Listed below are T cell receptor beta chains from one sample, sequenced in a study of blood T cell repertoires in COVID-19. Sequenced by immunoSEQ multiplex PCR; TCRdb stores in-frame clones only, minus some. This table holds 200,000 to 250,000 clones, 80% to 90% found once. Sequences were obtained from PBMCs or T cells enriched from blood (not recorded which). The receptors come from a woman aged 50 to 60 who had been exposed to COVID-19. CDR3s include the opening cysteine and the closing phenylalanine or tryptophan. D genes are given only for firm matches. Rows may omit the clone size; those that give it use once, few, many or a size class.

>-|TRBJ1-5|-|13|TRBV6-2/TRBV6-3
TGTGCCAGCAGCGTGGGGGCTAGCCAGCCCCAGCATTTT
CASSVGASQPQHF
>TRBD1|TRBJ1-2|-|16|TRBV7-8
TGTGCCAGCAGCTTAGCTACAGGACAGGGTGACTATGGCTACACCTTC
CASSLATGQGDYGYTF
>-|TRBJ1-1|-|11|TRBV27
TGTGCCAGCAGTTACAGGGCGAAAGCTTTCTTT
CASSYRAKAFF
>TRBD1|TRBJ1-4|many|14|TRBV20-1
TGCAGTGCAAGTCGACAGGGAGCTAATGAAAAACTGTTTTTT
CSASRQGANEKLFF
>TRBD1|TRBJ2-7|-|14|TRBV7-9
TGTGCCAGCAGCTTCTGGGACAGGGAGAACGAGCAGTACTTC
CASSFWDRENEQYF
>TRBD1|TRBJ2-3|-|16|TRBV10-3
TGTGCCATCAGTGACAAAATTACAGGGGGGACAGATACGCAGTATTTT
CAISDKITGGTDTQYF
>-|TRBJ1-1|-|14|TRBV19
TGTGCCAGTAGTATAGTTTCTCCAGGTCGTGAAGCTTTCTTT
CASSIVSPGREAFF
>-|TRBJ2-7|few|13|TRBV12-3/TRBV12-4
TGTGCCAGCACCAGAGGGAGCTCCTACGAGCAGTACTTC
CASTRGSSYEQYF
>TRBD1|TRBJ1-4|-|14|TRBV30
TGTGCCTGGAGGCTACAGGGGGCGCATGAAAAACTGTTTTTT
CAWRLQGAHEKLFF
>-|TRBJ1-1|-|15|TRBV6-1
TGTGCCAGCAGTGAATTAAGGGGCTCTTTCTCTGAAGCTTTCTTT
CASSELRGSFSEAFF
>TRBD1|TRBJ2-1|-|15|TRBV5-1
TGCGCCAGCAGCTGGGGACAGGGGGAGGGGAGTGAGCAGTTCTTC
CASSWGQGEGSEQFF
>-|TRBJ1-2|-|13|TRBV3-1/TRBV3-2
TGTGCCAGCAGCCAAGCGGGGGGCTATGGCTACACCTTC
CASSQAGGYGYTF
>-|TRBJ2-2|-|16|TRBV19
TGTGCCAGTAGTATAGGCCCAGGCGCGAACACCGGGGAGCTGTTTTTT
CASSIGPGANTGELFF
>-|TRBJ2-1|few|13|TRBV29-1
TGCAGCGTTGGCGGGGGCGCCTACAATGAGCAGTTCTTC
CSVGGGAYNEQFF
>-|TRBJ1-6|few|15|TRBV21-1
TGTGCCAGCAACAGCAGAAGGATATATAATTCACCCCTCCACTTT
CASNSRRIYNSPLHF
>-|TRBJ1-1|-|12|TRBV6-2/TRBV6-3
TGTGCCAGCAGTTCTACCGGCACTGAAGCTTTCTTT
CASSSTGTEAFF
>-|TRBJ1-3|-|15|TRBV10-3
TGTGCCATCAGTGAGGGGGGGATCGGTGGAAACACCATATATTTT
CAISEGGIGGNTIYF
>-|TRBJ2-1|-|11|TRBV7-9
TGTGCCAGCAGCTTGAGTAGCGAGCAGTTCTTC
CASSLSSEQFF
>-|TRBJ2-7|-|13|TRBV6-5
TGTGCCAGCAGTTCCCACGGAGGGAGAGAGCAGTACTTC
CASSSHGGREQYF
>TRBD2|TRBJ2-5|-|13|TRBV2
TGTGCCAGCAAGAGCGGGGGGGAAGAGACCCAGTACTTC
CASKSGGEETQYF
>TRBD1|TRBJ1-2|-|15|TRBV11-2
TGTGCCAGCAGCTCGGACAGGGGGAGAGGTTATGGCTACACCTTC
CASSSDRGRGYGYTF
>TRBD2|TRBJ2-2|-|16|TRBV7-2
TGTGCCAGCAGCCGCCTAAACGGGGGGGCGGTCGGGGAGCTGTTTTTT
CASSRLNGGAVGELFF
>TRBD2|TRBJ2-5|-|16|TRBV28
TGTGCCAGCAGCTGGCCGGGACTAGCGGGCCAAGAGACCCAGTACTTC
CASSWPGLAGQETQYF
>-|TRBJ2-6|-|16|TRBV19
TGTGCCAGTAAAATCGACAGTCTCTCTGGGGCCAACGTCCTGACTTTC
CASKIDSLSGANVLTF
>-|TRBJ2-5|-|15|TRBV27
TGTGCCAGCAGTCAAAGCGGAGCCTCCCGCGAGACCCAGTACTTC
CASSQSGASRETQYF
>-|TRBJ2-7|-|16|TRBV6-1
TGTGCCAGCAGTGAAGCGCTGGGGGCAGGGGTCGACGAGCAGTACTTC
CASSEALGAGVDEQYF
>-|TRBJ1-1|-|11|TRBV29-1
TGCAGCGCGACCAGGAACACTGAAGCTTTCTTT
CSATRNTEAFF
>TRBD1|TRBJ2-6|-|19|TRBV18
TGTGCCAGCTCACCGACAGGGCCGGGAACCTTCTCTGGGGCCAACGTCCTGACTTTC
CASSPTGPGTFSGANVLTF
>TRBD1|TRBJ2-1|-|15|TRBV30
TGTGCCTGGGCTAGGGGGCAGGGGGCAGGACATGAGCAGTTCTTC
CAWARGQGAGHEQFF
>-|TRBJ1-2|-|11|TRBV28
TGTGCCAGCAGACTGAACTATGGCTACACCTTC
CASRLNYGYTF
>-|TRBJ2-3|once|13|TRBV9
TGTGCCAGCAGCCCGACTAGACCAGATACGCAGTATTTT
CASSPTRPDTQYF
>-|TRBJ1-5|few|14|TRBV7-2
TGTGCCAGCAGCTTAGCCGGACAAAATCAGCCCCAGCATTTT
CASSLAGQNQPQHF
>TRBD1|TRBJ2-7|-|14|TRBV30
TGTGCCTGGAGTCAACGGACAGGGGCCTACGAGCAGTACTTC
CAWSQRTGAYEQYF
>-|TRBJ2-2|-|13|TRBV6-6
TGTGCCAGCAGAGCAGGGGTGGGCGGGGAGCTGTTTTTT
CASRAGVGGELFF
>-|TRBJ2-7|-|14|TRBV19
TGTGCCAGTAGTAACAGGGCCCGGGTTGACGAGCAGTACTTC
CASSNRARVDEQYF
>TRBD2|TRBJ2-7|-|16|TRBV5-1
TGCGCCAGCAGCTTGGATCCCGGGAGGCCCCCTTACGAGCAGTACTTC
CASSLDPGRPPYEQYF
>TRBD2|TRBJ2-3|-|17|TRBV4-3
TGCGCCAGCAGCCAAGGGTCGGGACTAGCCGGCACAGATACGCAGTATTTT
CASSQGSGLAGTDTQYF
>-|TRBJ1-2|-|15|TRBV2
TGTGCCAGCACCTACAGGGTCGTCGGGACGTCTGGCTACACCTTC
CASTYRVVGTSGYTF
>-|TRBJ2-3|-|14|TRBV9
TGTGCCAGCAGCGTAGGGCAGGGAGGAGATACGCAGTATTTT
CASSVGQGGDTQYF
>-|TRBJ2-7|once|14|TRBV6-5
TGTGCCAGCAGCCTATTCGGACTGGTCGACGAGCAGTACTTC
CASSLFGLVDEQYF
>-|TRBJ2-7|-|12|TRBV6-5
TGTGCCAGCAGTTCCGTCCCCTACGAGCAGTACTTC
CASSSVPYEQYF
>TRBD1|TRBJ2-7|-|15|TRBV13
TGTGCCAGCAGCTTAAGGGACAGGGGGCAGGGCGAGCAGTACTTC
CASSLRDRGQGEQYF
>-|TRBJ1-6|-|15|TRBV19
TGTGCCAGTAGTATACACAGGGAAGAAAATTCACCCCTCCACTTT
CASSIHREENSPLHF
>TRBD2|TRBJ2-7|-|15|TRBV7-2
TGTGCCAGCAGCTTAGCAGGCGGGGGGCCCCTCGAGCAGTACTTC
CASSLAGGGPLEQYF
>TRBD1|TRBJ1-2|few|13|TRBV9
TGTGCCAGCAGCGGGGGACAGGGCTATGGCTACACCTTC
CASSGGQGYGYTF
>-|TRBJ1-2|-|12|TRBV7-2
TGTGCCAGCAGCTTAAAACCCCGCTACTACACCTTC
CASSLKPRYYTF
>TRBD1|TRBJ2-5|once|16|TRBV5-1
TGCGCCAGCAGCCCCTGGGACAGGGGGCTAAGGGAGACCCAGTACTTC
CASSPWDRGLRETQYF
>TRBD1|TRBJ1-2|once|18|TRBV4-1
TGCGCCAGCAGCCATCATGCAGGGGGCCGGGAAGCTAACTATGGCTACACCTTC
CASSHHAGGREANYGYTF
>-|TRBJ1-2|-|14|TRBV19
TGTGCCAGTAGTATACGACCTGAGGACTATGGCTACACCTTC
CASSIRPEDYGYTF
>TRBD1|TRBJ2-7|once|14|TRBV18
TGTGCCAGCTCACTCGACAGGGTAGCAAACGAGCAGTACTTC
CASSLDRVANEQYF
>-|TRBJ2-2|-|15|TRBV6-5
TGTGCCAGCAGTTACTTAACCAGGTTCAACGGGGAGCTGTTTTTT
CASSYLTRFNGELFF
>-|TRBJ2-5|once|15|TRBV30
TGTGCCTGGAGTGTAAGCCTAAGCGTTTTAGAGACCCAGTACTTC
CAWSVSLSVLETQYF
>TRBD1|TRBJ1-6|-|15|TRBV6-7
TGTGCCAGCAGTTCCTTTACAGGGGGTAATTCACCCCTCCACTTT
CASSSFTGGNSPLHF